The entry below gives a single TCR beta chain sequence along with its context. No antigen is known for it. CDR1 is KGHSH, CDR2 LQKENI, per germline. V shed 3 bases, J shed 2 bases, and the junction held 5 bases outside the gene matches. CDR3 length equals 16 residues. The time point was: neoterminal ileum biopsy at postoperative endoscopy, about 6 months after surgery. This specimen belongs to a study of T cell repertoires in ileal Crohn's disease. Overall study: M6 samples are neoterminal ileum biopsies from postoperative colonoscopy. Study-wide points: Endoscopic recurrence occurred in every patient whose clonality exceeded 26.8%. Mucosal expansions were suggested to be mainly CD8 T cells.

Assay used: immunoSEQ multiplex PCR; TCRdb lists only in-frame clones, some missing. The sample lists approximately 13,000 clones, about three quarters occurring once. This chain joins TRBV18 and TRBJ2-2, with TRBD2 matching over 8 bases. This sequence was found in an adult with Crohn's disease. The sequencing sample was made of ileal tissue. CDR3 amino acids: CASSPLLADNTGELFF. CDR3 nucleotide sequence: TGTGCCAGCTCACCCCTACTAGCGGATAACACCGGGGAGCTGTTTTTT.